This T cell receptor beta chain stems from a study of T cells in Graves' hyperthyroidism and ophthalmopathy. Using RNA transcripts as the source, TCR beta CDR3 regions were amplified. With the HTBI primer set, the TCR CDR3 went through a first round of RT-PCR. One entry per CDR3 protein results from TCRdb running MiXCR on the multiplex PCR reads. The sample includes around 350,000 distinct CDR3 sequences, around 15% seen only once; the top ten take 15% to 20%. Whole-study results and caveats: The blood repertoire included most of the expanded thyroid clonotypes above 0.001. From stable hyperthyroidism, ophthalmopathy was separated by a 13 V-J model.

As for this clonotype: The antigen remains unidentified.

Exclusion followed for patients with uncontrolled infection, other autoimmune disease, pregnancy or lactation. PBMCs were derived from more than 8 ml fresh peripheral blood. Germline CDR1 and CDR2: SGHRS and YFSETQ. The CDR3 loop spans 14 amino acids. Trimming took 2 bases from V and 6 from J; bases not matched to a gene: 5. The chain couples TRBV5-1 to TRBJ2-3; TRBD2 matches at 8 bases. The sequenced sample was blood. The receptor was derived from a woman aged 55 to 70 with Graves' ophthalmopathy. CDR3: CASSFLSGSDTQYF. CDR3 coding DNA: TGCGCCAGCAGCTTCCTGAGCGGGAGTGATACGCAGTATTTT.